These T cell receptor beta chains were read from a single sample in a study of cytomegalovirus exposure and HLA in healthy donors. Some clones are missing from TCRdb's copy, which holds only in-frame ones; the method was immunoSEQ multiplex PCR. The sample has 110,000 or so clones, 75% seen once. The sample consisted of PBMCs. The receptor source for this set is a man aged 40-50 years in good health and CMV-seronegative. Each CDR3 is given with its conserved first and last residue. The size entry is marked missing in some rows and otherwise reads once, few, many or a size class.

clone_size | j_call | v_call | cdr3_aa
- | TRBJ2-3 | TRBV7-9 | CASSSLAGVFPDTQYF
- | TRBJ2-1 | TRBV19 | CASNPGTGRDEQFF
- | TRBJ2-7 | TRBV5-5 | CASSLPGGDEQYF
once | TRBJ1-5 | TRBV7-9 | CASSPPNRVGQPQHF
few | TRBJ2-7 | TRBV5-6 | CASSLERSAYEQYF
- | TRBJ1-1 | TRBV4-1 | CASSQAGDRMGTEAFF
- | TRBJ2-1 | TRBV28 | CASSSPGQGAHNEQFF
- | TRBJ2-3 | TRBV7-9 | CASRGLAGGTDTQYF
- | TRBJ1-1 | TRBV2 | CASSDSPWNTEAFF
few | TRBJ1-2 | TRBV7-2 | CASTPQGSNYGYTF
- | TRBJ2-1 | TRBV9 | CASSPVQGSYNEQFF
- | TRBJ1-3 | TRBV7-9 | CSSSPTSDSLRYF
- | TRBJ2-7 | TRBV28 | CAGSQYPPRATSGSREQYF
once | TRBJ2-1 | TRBV6-4 | CASRLTGQGDEQFF
- | TRBJ2-7 | TRBV6-5 | CASSYGGGFEQYF
- | TRBJ2-7 | TRBV19 | CASSGLAGYYEQYF
- | TRBJ1-1 | TRBV10-2 | CASSESRPGGFNTEAFF